This is a list of T cell receptor beta chains from one sample in a study of breast tumors, draining lymph nodes, adjacent tissues. MiXCR was run by TCRdb on the multiplex PCR reads, yielding one entry per CDR3 protein. The data show about 110,000 distinct CDR3 sequences, with 30% seen just once and around 6% held by the top ten. Sequencing input: axillary lymph node tissue. The receptors shown here come from a female donor with breast cancer. Some clones in this sample may be carry-over from other donors' samples. CDR3s include the opening cysteine and the closing phenylalanine or tryptophan. A D gene is named only where the DNA matches it firmly. Clone size is stated in some rows and not others, as once, few, many or a class when expanded.

TRBJ1-6 TRBD1 many TRBV20-1 TGCAGTGGAAGGGCGACAGGGGGCCGGGCACCCCTCCACTTT CSGRATGGRAPLHF
TRBJ2-7 . many TRBV20-1 TGCAGTGTTGTACAGGGCTCCCTTTACGAGCAGTACTTC CSVVQGSLYEQYF
TRBJ2-3 . many TRBV5-1 TGCGCCAGCAGCTCCCTCTGGAGTCAGGACACAGATACGCAGTATTTT CASSSLWSQDTDTQYF
TRBJ2-3 . . TRBV29-1 TGCAGCGCCCGCGGAACGTTCTCGTCGGGGCCAGATACGCAGTATTTT CSARGTFSSGPDTQYF
TRBJ2-1 TRBD2 . TRBV20-1 TGCAGTGCTAGATCAACTAGCGGGGATTGCAATGAGCAGTCCTTC CSARSTSGDCNEQSF
TRBJ2-2 . . TRBV7-3 TGTGCCAGCAGCTTATCCTCTACTGGGGCCAACACCGGGGAGCTGTTTTTT CASSLSSTGANTGELFF
TRBJ2-5 . many TRBV28 TGTGCCAGCAGTATGCCGGAGGGGCAAGAGACCCAGTACTTC CASSMPEGQETQYF
TRBJ2-3 TRBD2 many TRBV6-5 TGTGCCAGCAGACGCCCCGGGACTAGCGGGAGCACAGATACGCAGTATTTT CASRRPGTSGSTDTQYF
TRBJ2-1 TRBD2 . TRBV7-3 TGTGCCAGCAGCTTATGGGGGGGGAGCTCCTACAATGAGCAGTTCTTT CASSLWGGSSYNEQFF
TRBJ2-1 TRBD2 many TRBV6-6 TGTGCCAGCAGTTACTCGTTTCCGGGGGGGCTCGACAATGAGCAGTTCTTC CASSYSFPGGLDNEQFF
TRBJ2-3 . . TRBV7-2 TGTGCCAGCAGCTCCCAACTGGGGGGAGGAGATACGCAGTATTTT CASSSQLGGGDTQYF
TRBJ1-6 . many TRBV11-2 TGTGCCAGCAGCTTCGGGGTACAGGGTAATTCACCCCTCCACTTT CASSFGVQGNSPLHF
TRBJ1-5 . . TRBV15 TGTGCCGCCAGCAACCCCCGGGGAGCAAATACGCAGCATTTT CAASNPRGANTQHF
TRBJ2-1 . . TRBV10-1 TGCGCCAGCAGTGAGTCGTTCCAATCCTACAATGAGCAGTTCTTC CASSESFQSYNEQFF
TRBJ2-7 . many TRBV29-1 TGCAGCGTTGGGACTCTAGGACAGTATTACGAGCAGTACTTC CSVGTLGQYYEQYF